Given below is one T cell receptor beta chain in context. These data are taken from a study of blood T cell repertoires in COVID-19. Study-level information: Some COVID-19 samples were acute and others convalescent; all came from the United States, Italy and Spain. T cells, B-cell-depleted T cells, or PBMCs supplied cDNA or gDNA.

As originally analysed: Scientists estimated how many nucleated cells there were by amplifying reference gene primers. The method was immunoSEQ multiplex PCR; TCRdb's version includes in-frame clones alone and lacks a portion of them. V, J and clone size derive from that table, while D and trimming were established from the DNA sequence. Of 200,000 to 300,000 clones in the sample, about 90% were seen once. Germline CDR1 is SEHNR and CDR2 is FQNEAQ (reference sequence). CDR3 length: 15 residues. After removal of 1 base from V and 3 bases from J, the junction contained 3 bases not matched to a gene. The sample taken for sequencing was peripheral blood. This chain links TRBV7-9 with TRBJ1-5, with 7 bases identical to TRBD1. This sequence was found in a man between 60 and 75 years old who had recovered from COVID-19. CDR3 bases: TGTGCCAGCAGCTTAGAAGGGGGCGTCAATCAGCCCCAGCATTTT. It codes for CASSLEGGVNQPQHF.